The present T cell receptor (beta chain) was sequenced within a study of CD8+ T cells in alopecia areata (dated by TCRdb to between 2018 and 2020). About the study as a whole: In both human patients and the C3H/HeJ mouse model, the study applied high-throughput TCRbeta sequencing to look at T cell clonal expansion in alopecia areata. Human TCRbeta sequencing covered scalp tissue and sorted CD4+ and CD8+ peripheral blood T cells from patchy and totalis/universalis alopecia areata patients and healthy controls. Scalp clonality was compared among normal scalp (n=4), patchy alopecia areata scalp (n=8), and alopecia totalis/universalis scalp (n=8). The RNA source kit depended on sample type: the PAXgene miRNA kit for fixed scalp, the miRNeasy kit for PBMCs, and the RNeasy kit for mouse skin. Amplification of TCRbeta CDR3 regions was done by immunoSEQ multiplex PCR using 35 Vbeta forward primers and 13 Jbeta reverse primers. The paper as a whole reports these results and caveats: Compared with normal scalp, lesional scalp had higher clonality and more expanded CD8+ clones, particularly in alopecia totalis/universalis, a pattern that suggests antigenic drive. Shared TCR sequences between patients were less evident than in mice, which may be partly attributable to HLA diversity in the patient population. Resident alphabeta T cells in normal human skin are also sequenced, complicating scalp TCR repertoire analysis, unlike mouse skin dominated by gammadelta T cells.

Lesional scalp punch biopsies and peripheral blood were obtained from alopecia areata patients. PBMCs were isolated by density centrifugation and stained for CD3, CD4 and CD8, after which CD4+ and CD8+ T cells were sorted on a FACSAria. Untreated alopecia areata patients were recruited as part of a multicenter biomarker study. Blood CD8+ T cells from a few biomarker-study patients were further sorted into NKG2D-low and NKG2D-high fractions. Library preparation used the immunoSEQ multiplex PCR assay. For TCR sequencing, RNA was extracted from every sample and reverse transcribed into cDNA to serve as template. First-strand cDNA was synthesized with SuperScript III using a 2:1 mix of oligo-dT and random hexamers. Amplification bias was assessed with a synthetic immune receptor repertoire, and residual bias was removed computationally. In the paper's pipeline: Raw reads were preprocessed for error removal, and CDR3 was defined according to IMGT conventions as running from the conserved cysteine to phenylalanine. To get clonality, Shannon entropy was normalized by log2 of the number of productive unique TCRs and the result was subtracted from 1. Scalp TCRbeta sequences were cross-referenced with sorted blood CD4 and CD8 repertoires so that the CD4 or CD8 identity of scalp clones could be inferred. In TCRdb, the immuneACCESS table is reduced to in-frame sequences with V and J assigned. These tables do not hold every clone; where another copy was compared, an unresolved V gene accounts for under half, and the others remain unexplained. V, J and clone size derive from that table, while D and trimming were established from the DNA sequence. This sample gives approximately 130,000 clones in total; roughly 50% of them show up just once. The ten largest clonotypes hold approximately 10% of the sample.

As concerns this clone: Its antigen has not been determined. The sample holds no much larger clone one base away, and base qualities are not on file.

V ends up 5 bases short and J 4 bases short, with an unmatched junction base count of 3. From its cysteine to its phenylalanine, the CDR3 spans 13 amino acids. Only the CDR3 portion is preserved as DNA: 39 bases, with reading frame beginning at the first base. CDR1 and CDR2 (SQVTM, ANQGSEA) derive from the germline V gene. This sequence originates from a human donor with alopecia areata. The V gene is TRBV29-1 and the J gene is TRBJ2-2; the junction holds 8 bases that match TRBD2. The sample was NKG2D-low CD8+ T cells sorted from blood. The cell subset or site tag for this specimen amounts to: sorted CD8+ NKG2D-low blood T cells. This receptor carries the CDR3 CSVSGGLTGELFF. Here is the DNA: TGCAGCGTTTCGGGGGGGCTCACCGGGGAGCTGTTTTTT.